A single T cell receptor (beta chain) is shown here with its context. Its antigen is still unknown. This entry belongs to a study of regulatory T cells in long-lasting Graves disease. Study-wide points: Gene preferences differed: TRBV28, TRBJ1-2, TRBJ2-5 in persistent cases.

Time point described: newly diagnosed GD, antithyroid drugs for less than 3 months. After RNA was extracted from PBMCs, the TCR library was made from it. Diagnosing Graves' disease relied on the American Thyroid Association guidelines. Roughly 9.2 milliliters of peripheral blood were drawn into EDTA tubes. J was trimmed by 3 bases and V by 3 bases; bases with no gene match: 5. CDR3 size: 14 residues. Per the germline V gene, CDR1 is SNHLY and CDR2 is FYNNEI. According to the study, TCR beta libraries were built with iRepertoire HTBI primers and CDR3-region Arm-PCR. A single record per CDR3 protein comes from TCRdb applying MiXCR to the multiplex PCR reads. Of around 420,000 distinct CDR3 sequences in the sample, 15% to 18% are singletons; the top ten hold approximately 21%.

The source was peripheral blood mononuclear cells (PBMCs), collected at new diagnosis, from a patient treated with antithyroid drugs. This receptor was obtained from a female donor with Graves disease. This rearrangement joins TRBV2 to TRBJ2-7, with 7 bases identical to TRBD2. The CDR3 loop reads CASSDRLADYEQYF. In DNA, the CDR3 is TGTGCCAGCAGTGACCGGCTAGCGGACTACGAGCAGTACTTC.